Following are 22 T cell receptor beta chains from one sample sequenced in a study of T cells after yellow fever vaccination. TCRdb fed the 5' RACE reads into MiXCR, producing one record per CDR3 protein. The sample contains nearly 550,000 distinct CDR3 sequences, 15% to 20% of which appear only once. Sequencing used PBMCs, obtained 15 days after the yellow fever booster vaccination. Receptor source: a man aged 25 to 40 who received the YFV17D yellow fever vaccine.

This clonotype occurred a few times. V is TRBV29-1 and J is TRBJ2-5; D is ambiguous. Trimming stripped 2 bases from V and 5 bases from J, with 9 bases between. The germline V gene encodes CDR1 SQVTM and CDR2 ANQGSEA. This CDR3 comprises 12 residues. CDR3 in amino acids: CSVERSGETQYF. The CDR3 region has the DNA TGCAGCGTTGAACGGTCCGGGGAGACCCAGTACTTC. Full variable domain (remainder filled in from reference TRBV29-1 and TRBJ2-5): SAVISQKPSRDICQRGTSLTIQCQVDSQVTMMFWYRQQPGQSLTLIATANQGSEATYESGFVIDKFPISRPNLTFSTLTVSNMSPEDSSIYLCSVERSGETQYFGPGTRLLVL.

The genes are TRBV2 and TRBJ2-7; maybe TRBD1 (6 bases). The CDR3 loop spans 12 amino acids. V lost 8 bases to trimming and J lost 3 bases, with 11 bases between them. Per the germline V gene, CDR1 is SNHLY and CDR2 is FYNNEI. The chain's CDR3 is CASFYRVYEQYF. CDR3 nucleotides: TGTGCCAGCTTCTACAGGGTCTACGAGCAGTACTTC.

The CDR3 loop reads CSARGAGYETQYF. In nucleotides, the CDR3 is TGCAGTGCTAGAGGGGCAGGGTATGAGACCCAGTACTTC. The chain carries TRBV20-1 and TRBJ2-5; possibly TRBD1 for D (5 bases). The CDR3 runs 13 residues. Trimming shortened V by 1 base and J by 5 bases, and 11 bases separated the two germline ends. Germline assignment: CDR1 DFQATT and CDR2 SNEGSKA (reference sequence).

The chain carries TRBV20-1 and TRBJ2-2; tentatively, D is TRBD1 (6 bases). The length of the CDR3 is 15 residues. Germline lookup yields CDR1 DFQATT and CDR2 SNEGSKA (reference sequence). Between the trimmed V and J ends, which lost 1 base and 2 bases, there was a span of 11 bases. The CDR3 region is CSARVQGSNTGELFF. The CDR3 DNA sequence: TGCAGTGCTAGAGTACAGGGATCAAACACCGGGGAGCTGTTTTTT.

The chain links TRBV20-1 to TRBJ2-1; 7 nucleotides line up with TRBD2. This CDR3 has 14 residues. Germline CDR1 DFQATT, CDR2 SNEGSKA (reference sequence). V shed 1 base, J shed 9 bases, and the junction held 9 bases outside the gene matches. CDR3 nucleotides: TGCAGTGCTAGAGGATCGGGAGGCCCGAGTGAGCAGTTCTTC. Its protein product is CSARGSGGPSEQFF.

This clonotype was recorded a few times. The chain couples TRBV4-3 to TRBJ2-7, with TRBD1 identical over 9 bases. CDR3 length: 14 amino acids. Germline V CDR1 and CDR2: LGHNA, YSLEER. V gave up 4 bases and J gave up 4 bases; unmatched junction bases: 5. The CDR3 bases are TGCGCCAGCAGCCCTGGGACAGGGTATTACGAGCAGTACTTC. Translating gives CASSPGTGYYEQYF.

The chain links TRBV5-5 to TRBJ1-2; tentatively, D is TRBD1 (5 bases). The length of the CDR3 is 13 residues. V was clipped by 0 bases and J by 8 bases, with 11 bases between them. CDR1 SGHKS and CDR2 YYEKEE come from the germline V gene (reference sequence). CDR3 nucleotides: TGTGCCAGCAGCTTGGACCGACAGAGAGGCTACACCTTC. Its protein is CASSLDRQRGYTF.

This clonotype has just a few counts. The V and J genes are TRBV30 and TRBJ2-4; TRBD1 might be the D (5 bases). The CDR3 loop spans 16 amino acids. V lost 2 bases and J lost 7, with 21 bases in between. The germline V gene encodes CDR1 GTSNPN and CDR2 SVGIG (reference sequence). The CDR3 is CAWSPPRQTVINIQYF. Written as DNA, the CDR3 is TGTGCCTGGAGTCCCCCCCGACAGACCGTAATTAACATTCAGTACTTC.

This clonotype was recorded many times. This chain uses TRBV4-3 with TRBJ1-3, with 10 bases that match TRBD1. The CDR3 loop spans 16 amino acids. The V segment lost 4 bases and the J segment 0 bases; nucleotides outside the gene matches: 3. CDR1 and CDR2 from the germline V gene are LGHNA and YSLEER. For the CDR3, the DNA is TGCGCCAGCAGCCGTTGGACAGGGGGCTCTGGAAACACCATATATTTT. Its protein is CASSRWTGGSGNTIYF.

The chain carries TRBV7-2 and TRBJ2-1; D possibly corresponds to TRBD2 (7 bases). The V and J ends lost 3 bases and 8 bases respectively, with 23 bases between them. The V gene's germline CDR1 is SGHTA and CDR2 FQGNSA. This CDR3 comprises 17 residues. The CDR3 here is CASSFLGGGGVVDEQFF. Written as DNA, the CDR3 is TGTGCCAGCAGCTTCCTAGGAGGGGGGGGCGTAGTTGATGAGCAGTTCTTC.

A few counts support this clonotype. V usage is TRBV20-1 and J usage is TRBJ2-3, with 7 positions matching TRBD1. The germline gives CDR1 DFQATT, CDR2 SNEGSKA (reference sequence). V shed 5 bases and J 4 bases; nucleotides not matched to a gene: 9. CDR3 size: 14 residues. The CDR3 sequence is CSASTGSRADTQYF. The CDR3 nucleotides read TGCAGTGCTTCGACAGGGTCACGAGCAGATACGCAGTATTTT.

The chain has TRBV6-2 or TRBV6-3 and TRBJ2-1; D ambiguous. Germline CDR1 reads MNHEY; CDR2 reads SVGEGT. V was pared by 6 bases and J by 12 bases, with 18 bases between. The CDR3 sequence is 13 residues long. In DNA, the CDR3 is TGTGCCAGCAGCCCTCGACTCAGCATGGGGCAGTTCTTC. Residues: CASSPRLSMGQFF.

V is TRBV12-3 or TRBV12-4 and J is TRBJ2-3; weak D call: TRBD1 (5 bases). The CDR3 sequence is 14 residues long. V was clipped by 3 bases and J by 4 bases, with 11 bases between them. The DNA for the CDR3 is TGTGCCAGCAGTTTGGTCAGGGCCGCAGATACGCAGTATTTT. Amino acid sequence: CASSLVRAADTQYF.

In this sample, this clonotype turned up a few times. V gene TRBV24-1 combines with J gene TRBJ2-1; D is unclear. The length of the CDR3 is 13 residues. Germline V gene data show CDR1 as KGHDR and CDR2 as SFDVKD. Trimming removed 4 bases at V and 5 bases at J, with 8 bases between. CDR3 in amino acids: CATSEQTHNEQFF. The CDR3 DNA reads TGTGCCACCAGTGAACAAACTCACAATGAGCAGTTCTTC.

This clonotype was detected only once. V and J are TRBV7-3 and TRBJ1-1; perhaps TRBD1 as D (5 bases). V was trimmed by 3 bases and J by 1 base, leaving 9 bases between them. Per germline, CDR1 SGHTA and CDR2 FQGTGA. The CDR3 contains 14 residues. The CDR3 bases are TGTGCCAGCAGCTTGGTCGGACAGAACACTGAAGCTTTCTTT. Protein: CASSLVGQNTEAFF.

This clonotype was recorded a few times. The CDR3 loop is CAIRPGQGLREQYF. The CDR3 nucleotides are TGTGCCATCAGGCCGGGACAGGGTCTAAGGGAGCAGTACTTC. The chain recombines TRBV10-3 with TRBJ2-7, with TRBD1 matching over 9 bases. Per germline, CDR1 ENHRY and CDR2 SYGVKD. V shed 6 bases, J shed 7 bases, and the junction held 10 bases outside the gene matches. CDR3 length: 14 amino acids.

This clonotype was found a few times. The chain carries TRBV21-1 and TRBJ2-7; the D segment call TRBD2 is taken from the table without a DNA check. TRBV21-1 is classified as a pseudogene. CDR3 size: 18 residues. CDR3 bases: TGTGCCAGCAGCAGGGGACTAGCGGCCGGGAGTGTGTCCTACGAGCAGTACTTC. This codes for CASSRGLAAGSVSYEQYF.

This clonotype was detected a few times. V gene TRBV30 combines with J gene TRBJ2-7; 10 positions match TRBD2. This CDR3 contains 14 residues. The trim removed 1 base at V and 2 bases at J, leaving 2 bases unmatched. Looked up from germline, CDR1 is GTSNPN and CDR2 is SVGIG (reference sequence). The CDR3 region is CAWSEAGGTYEQYF. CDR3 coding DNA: TGTGCCTGGAGTGAAGCGGGAGGGACCTACGAGCAGTACTTC.

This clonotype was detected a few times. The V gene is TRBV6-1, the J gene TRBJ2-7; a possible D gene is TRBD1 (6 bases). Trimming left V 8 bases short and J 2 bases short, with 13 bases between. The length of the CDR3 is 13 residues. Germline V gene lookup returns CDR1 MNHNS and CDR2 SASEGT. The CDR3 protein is CASGGQRTYEQYF. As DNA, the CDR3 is TGTGCCAGCGGCGGACAGAGAACCTACGAGCAGTACTTC.

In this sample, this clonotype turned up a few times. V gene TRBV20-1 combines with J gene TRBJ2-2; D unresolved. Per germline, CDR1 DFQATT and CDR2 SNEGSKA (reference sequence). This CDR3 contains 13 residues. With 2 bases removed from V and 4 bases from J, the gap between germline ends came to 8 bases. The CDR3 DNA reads TGCAGTGCTAGAAAGCTCCCCACCGGGGAGCTGTTTTTT. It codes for CSARKLPTGELFF.

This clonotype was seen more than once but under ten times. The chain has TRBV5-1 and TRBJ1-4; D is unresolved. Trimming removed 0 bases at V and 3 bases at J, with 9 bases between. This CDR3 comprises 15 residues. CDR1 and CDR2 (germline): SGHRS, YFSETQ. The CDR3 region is CASSLEGSSNEKLFF. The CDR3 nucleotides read TGCGCCAGCAGCTTGGAGGGCAGCTCTAATGAAAAACTGTTTTTT.

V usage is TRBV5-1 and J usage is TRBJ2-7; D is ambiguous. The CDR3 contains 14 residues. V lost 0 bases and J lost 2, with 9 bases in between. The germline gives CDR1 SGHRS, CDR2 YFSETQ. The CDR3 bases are TGCGCCAGCAGCTTGGGGCAGGAGACCTACGAGCAGTACTTC. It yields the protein CASSLGQETYEQYF.